The sequence of this TCR beta chain was determined in a study of blood T cell repertoires in COVID-19. Study information: Donors in the United States, Italy and Spain gave samples during acute or convalescent COVID-19.

This table comes from immunoSEQ multiplex PCR, and its TCRdb copy is limited to in-frame clones, with some not included. The sample includes about 120,000 clones, roughly 90% of them seen just once. This CDR3 is built from 16 residues. V trimming: 0 bases; J trimming: 1 base; junction bases outside the gene matches: 5. Germline CDR1 reads LGHNA; CDR2 reads YNFKEQ. The source material was peripheral blood. The chain couples TRBV4-2 to TRBJ1-2, with 7 nucleotides matching TRBD1. The clonotype comes from a human donor with acute or convalescent COVID-19. The donor label of this sample is uncertain. CDR3 residues: CASSQERTGLNYGYTF. The CDR3 DNA is TGTGCCAGCAGCCAAGAACGGACAGGACTTAACTATGGCTACACCTTC.